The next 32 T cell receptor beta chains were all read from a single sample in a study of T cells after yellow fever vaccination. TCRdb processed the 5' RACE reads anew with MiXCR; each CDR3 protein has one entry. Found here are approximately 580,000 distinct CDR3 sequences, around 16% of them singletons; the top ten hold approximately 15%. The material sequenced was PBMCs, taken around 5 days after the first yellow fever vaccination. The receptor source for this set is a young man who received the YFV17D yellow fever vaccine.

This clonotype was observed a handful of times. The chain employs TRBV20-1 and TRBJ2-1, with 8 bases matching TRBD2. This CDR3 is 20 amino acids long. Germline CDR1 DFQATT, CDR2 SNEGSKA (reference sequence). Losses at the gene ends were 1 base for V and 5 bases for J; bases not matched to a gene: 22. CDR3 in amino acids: CSARVPDRRGVWGYDNEQFF. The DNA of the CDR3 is TGCAGTGCTAGAGTGCCCGACCGGCGGGGGGTATGGGGGTACGACAATGAGCAGTTCTTC.

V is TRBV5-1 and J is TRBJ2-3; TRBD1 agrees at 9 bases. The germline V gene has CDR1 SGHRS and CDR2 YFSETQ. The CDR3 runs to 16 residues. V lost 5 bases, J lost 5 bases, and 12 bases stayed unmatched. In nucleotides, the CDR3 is TGCGCCAGCAGACGCGGACAGGGGAAAGTCGGAGATACGCAGTATTTT. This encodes CASRRGQGKVGDTQYF.

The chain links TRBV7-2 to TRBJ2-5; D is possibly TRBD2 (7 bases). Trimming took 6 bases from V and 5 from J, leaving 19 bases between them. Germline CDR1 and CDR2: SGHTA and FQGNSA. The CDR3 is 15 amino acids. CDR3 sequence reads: CASSTMGGPRETQYF. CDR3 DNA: TGTGCCAGCAGTACCATGGGGGGGCCAAGGGAGACCCAGTACTTC.

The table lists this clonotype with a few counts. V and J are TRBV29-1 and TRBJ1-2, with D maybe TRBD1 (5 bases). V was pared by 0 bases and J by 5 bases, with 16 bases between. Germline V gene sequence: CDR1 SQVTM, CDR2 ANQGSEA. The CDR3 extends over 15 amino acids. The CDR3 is CSVEDGDFGEYGYTF. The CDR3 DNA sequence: TGCAGCGTTGAAGATGGGGACTTCGGGGAATATGGCTACACCTTC.

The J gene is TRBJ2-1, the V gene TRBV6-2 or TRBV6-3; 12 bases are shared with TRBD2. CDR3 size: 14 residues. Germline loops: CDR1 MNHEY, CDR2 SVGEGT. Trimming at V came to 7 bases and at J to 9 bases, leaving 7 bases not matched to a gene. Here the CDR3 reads CASTATSGGTEQFF. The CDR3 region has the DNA TGTGCCAGCACCGCGACTAGCGGGGGTACTGAGCAGTTCTTC.

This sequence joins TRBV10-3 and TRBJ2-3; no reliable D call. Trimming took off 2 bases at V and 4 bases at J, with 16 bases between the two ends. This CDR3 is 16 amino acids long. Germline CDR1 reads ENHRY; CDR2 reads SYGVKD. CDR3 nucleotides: TGTGCCATCAGTGAGCCCAATAGGGCAGGAGCAGATACGCAGTATTTT. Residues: CAISEPNRAGADTQYF.

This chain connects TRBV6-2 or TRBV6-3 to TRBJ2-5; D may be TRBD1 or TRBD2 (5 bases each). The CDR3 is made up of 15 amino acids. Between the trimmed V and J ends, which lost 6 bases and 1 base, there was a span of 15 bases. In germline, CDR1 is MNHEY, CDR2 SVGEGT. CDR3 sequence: CASSWGYSRQETQYF. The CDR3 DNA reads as TGTGCCAGCAGCTGGGGGTACTCCCGCCAAGAGACCCAGTACTTC.

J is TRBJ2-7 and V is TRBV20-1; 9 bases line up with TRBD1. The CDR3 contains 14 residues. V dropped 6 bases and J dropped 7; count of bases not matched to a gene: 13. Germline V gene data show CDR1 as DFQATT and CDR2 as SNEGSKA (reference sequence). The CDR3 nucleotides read TGCAGTGCAGCTTCCCTCGGGACAGGGCTTGAGCAGTACGTC. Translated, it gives CSAASLGTGLEQYV.

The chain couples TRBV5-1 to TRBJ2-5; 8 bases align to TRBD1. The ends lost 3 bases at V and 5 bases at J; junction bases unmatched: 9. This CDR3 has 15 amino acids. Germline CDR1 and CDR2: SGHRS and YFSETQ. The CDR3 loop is CASSWTGFNGETQYF. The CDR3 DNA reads TGCGCCAGCAGCTGGACAGGGTTTAACGGCGAGACCCAGTACTTC.

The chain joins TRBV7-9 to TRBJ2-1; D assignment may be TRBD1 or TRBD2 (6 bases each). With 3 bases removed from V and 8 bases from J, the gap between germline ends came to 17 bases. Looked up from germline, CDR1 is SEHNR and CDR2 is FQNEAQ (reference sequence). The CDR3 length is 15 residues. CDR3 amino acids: CASSFQGGPRDEQFF. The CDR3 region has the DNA TGTGCCAGCAGCTTCCAAGGGGGGCCCCGGGATGAGCAGTTCTTC.

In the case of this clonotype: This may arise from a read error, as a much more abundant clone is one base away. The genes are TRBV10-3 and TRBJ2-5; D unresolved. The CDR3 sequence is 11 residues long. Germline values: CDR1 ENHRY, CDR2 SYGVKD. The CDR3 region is CAMSVGETQYF. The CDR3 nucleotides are TGTGCCATGAGTGTGGGGGAGACCCAGTACTTC.

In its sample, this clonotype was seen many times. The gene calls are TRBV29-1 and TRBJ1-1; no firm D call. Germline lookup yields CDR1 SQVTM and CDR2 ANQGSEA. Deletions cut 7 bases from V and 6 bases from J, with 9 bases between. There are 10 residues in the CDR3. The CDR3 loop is CSAASAEAFF. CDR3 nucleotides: TGCAGCGCGGCGTCGGCTGAAGCTTTCTTT.

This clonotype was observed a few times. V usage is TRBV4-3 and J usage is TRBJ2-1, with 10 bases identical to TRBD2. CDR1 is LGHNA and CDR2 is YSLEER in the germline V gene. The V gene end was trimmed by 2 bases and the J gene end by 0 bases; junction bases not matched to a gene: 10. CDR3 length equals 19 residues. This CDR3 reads CASSQPKLAGKSSYNEQFF. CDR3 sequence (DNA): TGCGCCAGCAGCCAACCCAAACTAGCGGGGAAGAGCTCCTACAATGAGCAGTTCTTC.

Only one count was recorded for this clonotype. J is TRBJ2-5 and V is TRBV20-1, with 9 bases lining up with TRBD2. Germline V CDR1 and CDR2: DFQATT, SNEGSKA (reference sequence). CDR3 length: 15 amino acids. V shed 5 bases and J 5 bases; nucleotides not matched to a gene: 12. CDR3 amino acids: CSALRVAGDRETQYF. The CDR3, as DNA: TGCAGTGCTTTAAGAGTAGCGGGGGATAGGGAGACCCAGTACTTC.

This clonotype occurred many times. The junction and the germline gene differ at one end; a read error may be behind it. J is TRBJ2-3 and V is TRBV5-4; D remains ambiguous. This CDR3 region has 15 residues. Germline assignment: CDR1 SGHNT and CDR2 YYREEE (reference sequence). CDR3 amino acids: CASSLAGASTDTQYF. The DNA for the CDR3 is TGCGCCAGCAGCTTGGCCGGTGCTAGCACAGATACGCAGTATTTT.

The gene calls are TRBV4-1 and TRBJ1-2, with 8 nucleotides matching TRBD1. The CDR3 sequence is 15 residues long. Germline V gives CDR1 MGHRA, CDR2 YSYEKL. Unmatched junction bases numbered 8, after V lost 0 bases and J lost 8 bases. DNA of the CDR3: TGCGCCAGCAGCCAAGAGTTCCAGGGGGCGGGCGGCTACACCTTC. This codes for CASSQEFQGAGGYTF.

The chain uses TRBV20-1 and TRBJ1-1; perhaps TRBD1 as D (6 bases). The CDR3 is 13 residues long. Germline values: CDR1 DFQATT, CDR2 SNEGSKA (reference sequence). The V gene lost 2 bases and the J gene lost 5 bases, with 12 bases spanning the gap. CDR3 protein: CSARKGGWTEAFF. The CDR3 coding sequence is TGCAGTGCTAGAAAGGGGGGTTGGACTGAAGCTTTCTTT.

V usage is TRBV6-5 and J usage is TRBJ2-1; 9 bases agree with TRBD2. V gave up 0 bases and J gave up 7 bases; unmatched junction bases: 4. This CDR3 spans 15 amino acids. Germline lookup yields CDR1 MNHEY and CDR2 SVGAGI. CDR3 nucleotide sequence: TGTGCCAGCAGTTACTCGATCCTAGCGGGAAATGAGCAGTTCTTC. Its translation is CASSYSILAGNEQFF.

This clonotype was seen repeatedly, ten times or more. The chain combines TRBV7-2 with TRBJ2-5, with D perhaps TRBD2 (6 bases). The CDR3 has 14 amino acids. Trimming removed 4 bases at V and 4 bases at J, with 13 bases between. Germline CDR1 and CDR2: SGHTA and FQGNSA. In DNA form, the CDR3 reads TGTGCCAGCAGCTCCAGTACTAGCCCAGAGACCCAGTACTTC. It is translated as CASSSSTSPETQYF.

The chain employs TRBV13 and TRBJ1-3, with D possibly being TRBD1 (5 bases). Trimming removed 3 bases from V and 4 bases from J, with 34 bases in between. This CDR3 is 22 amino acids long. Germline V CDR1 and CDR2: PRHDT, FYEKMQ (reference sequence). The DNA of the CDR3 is TGTGCCAGCAGCTTTTTTCCCCCTGTTGGGGTCACCGACCGTAGGGACGGAAACACCATATATTTT. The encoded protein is CASSFFPPVGVTDRRDGNTIYF.

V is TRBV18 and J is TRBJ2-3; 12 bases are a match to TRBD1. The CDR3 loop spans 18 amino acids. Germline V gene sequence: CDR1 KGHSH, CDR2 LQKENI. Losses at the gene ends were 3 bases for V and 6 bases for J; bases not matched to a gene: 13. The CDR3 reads CASSPALPGQGAVDTQYF. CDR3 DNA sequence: TGTGCCAGCTCACCGGCGCTTCCGGGACAGGGGGCAGTTGATACGCAGTATTTT.

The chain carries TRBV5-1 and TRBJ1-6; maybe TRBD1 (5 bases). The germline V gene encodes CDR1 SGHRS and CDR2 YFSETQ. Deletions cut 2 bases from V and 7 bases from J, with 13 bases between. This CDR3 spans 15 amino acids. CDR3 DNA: TGCGCCAGCAGCTTTTCAGGGTTAGACAATTCACCCCTCCACTTT. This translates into CASSFSGLDNSPLHF. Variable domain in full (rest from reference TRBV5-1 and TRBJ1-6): KAGVTQTPRYLIKTRGQQVTLSCSPISGHRSVSWYQQTPGQGLQFLFEYFSETQRNKGNFPGRFSGRQFSNSRSEMNVSTLELGDSALYLCASSFSGLDNSPLHFGNGTRLTVT.

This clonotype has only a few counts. The CDR3 loop is CASSLGTGAPRTGELFF. Here the CDR3 DNA reads TGCGCCAGCAGCCTTGGGACGGGGGCCCCGAGGACCGGGGAGCTGTTTTTT. This sequence joins TRBV4-3 and TRBJ2-2; perhaps D is TRBD1 or TRBD2 (6 bases each). The V gene lost 4 bases and the J gene lost 5 bases, with 20 bases spanning the gap. Germline CDR1 reads LGHNA; CDR2 reads YSLEER. The CDR3 runs to 17 residues.

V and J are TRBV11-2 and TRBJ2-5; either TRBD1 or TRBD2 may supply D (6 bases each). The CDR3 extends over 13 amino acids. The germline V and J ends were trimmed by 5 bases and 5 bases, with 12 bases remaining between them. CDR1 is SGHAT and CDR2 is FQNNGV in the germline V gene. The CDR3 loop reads CASSQGGFETQYF. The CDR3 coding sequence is TGTGCCAGCAGCCAAGGGGGGTTTGAGACCCAGTACTTC.

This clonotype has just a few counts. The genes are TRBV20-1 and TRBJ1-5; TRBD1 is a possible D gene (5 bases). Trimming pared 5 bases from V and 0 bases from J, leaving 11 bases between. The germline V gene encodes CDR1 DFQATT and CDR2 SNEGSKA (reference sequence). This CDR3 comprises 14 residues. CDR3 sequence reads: CSAPRGNSNQPQHF. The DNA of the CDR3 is TGCAGTGCTCCGAGGGGTAATAGCAATCAGCCCCAGCATTTT.

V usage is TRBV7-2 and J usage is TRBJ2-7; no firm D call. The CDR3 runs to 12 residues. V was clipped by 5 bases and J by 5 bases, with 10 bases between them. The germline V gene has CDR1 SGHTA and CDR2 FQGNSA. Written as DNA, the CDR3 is TGTGCCAGCAGCCCACCCTCAGACGAGCAGTACTTC. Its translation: CASSPPSDEQYF.

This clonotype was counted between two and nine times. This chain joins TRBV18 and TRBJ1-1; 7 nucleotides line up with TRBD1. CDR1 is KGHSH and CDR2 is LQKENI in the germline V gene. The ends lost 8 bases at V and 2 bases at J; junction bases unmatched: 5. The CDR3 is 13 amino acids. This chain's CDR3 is CASLKGANTEAFF. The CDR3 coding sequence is TGTGCCAGCCTGAAGGGGGCTAACACTGAAGCTTTCTTT.

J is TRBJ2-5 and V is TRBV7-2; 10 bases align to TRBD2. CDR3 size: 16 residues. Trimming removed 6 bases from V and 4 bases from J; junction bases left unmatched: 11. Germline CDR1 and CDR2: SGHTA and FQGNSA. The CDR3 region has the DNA TGTGCCAGCAGTTACGAACTAGCGGGGTTGGGAGAGACCCAGTACTTC. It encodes CASSYELAGLGETQYF.

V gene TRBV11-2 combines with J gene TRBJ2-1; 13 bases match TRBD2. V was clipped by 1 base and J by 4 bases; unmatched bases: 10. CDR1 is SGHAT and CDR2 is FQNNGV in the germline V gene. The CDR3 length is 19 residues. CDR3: CASSLGLAGGGIWYNEQFF. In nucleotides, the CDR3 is TGTGCCAGCAGCTTAGGACTAGCGGGGGGTGGGATTTGGTACAATGAGCAGTTCTTC.

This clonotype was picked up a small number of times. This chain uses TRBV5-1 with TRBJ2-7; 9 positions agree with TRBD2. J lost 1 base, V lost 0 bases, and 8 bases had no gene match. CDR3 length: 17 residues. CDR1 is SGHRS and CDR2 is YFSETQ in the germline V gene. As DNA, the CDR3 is TGCGCCAGCAGCTTGGCGGGTCTAGCGGGGCGATCCTACGAGCAGTACGTC. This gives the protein CASSLAGLAGRSYEQYV.

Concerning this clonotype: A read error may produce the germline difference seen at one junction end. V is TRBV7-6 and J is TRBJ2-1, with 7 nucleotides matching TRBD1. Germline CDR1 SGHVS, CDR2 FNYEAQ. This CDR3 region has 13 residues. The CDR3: CASSLEGTASLSF. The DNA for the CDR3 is TGTGCCAGCAGCTTAGAAGGGACAGCCAGTTTGTCCTTC.

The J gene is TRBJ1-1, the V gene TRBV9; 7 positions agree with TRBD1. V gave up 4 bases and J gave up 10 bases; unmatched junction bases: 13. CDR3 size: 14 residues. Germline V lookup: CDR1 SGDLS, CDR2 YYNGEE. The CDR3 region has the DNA TGTGCCAGCAGCCCTCAGGGGGATGTCTCCGGAGCTTTCTTT. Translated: CASSPQGDVSGAFF.